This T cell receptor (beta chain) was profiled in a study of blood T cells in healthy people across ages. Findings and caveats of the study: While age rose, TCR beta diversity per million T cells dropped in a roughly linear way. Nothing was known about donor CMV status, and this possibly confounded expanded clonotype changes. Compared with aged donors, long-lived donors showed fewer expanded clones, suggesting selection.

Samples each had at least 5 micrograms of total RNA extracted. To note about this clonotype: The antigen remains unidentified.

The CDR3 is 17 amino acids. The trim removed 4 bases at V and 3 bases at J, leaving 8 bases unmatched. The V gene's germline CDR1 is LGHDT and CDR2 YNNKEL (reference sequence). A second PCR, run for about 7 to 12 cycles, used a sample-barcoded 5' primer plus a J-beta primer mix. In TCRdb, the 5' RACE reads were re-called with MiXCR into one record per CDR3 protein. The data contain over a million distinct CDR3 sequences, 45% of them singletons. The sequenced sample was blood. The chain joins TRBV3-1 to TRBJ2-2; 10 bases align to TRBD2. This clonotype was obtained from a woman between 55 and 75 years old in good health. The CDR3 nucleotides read TGTGCCAGCAGCCCTCCTAGCGGGAGCGGGTACACCGGGGAGCTGTTTTTT. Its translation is CASSPPSGSGYTGELFF.